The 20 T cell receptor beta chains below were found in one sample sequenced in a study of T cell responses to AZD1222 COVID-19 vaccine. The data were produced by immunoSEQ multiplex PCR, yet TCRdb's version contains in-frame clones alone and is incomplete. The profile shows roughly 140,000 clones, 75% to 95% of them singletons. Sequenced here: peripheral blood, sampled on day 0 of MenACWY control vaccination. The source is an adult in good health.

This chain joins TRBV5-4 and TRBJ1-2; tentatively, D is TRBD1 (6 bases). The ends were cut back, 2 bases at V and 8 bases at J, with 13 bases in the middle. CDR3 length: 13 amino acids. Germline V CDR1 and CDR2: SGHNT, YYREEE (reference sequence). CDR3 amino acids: CASSFLGTNGYTF. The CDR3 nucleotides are TGTGCCAGCAGCTTCCTAGGGACAAACGGCTACACCTTC.

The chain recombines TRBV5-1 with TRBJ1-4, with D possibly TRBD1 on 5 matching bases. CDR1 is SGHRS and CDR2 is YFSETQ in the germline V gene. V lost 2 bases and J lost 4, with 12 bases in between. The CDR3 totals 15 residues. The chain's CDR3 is CASSLDSNINEKLFF. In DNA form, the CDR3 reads TGCGCCAGCAGCTTAGACAGCAATATTAATGAAAAACTGTTTTTT.

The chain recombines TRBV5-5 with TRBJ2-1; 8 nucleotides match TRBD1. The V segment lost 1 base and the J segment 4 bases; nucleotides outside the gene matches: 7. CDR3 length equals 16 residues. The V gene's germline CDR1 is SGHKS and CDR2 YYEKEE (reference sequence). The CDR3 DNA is TGTGCCAGCAGCTTGCGACAGGGGTATCAATACAATGAGCAGTTCTTC. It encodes CASSLRQGYQYNEQFF. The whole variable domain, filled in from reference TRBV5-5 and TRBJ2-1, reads DAGVTQSPTHLIKTRGQQVTLRCSPISGHKSVSWYQQVLGQGPQFIFQYYEKEERGRGNFPDRFSARQFPNYSSELNVNALLLGDSALYLCASSLRQGYQYNEQFFGPGTRLTVL.

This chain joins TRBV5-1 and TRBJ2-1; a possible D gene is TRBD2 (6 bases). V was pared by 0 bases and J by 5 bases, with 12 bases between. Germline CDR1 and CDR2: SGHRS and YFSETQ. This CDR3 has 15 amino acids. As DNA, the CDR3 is TGCGCCAGCAGCTTGGCCGGGACTCGAGACAATGAGCAGTTCTTC. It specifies CASSLAGTRDNEQFF. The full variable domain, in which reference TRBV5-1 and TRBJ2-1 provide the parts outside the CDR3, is KAGVTQTPRYLIKTRGQQVTLSCSPISGHRSVSWYQQTPGQGLQFLFEYFSETQRNKGNFPGRFSGRQFSNSRSEMNVSTLELGDSALYLCASSLAGTRDNEQFFGPGTRLTVL.

The DNA for the CDR3 is TGCGCCAGCAGCCAAGGACTAGTGGGTGAGCAGTACTTC. Translated, it gives CASSQGLVGEQYF. The genes are TRBV4-1 and TRBJ2-7, with a possible D match to TRBD2 (6 bases). The CDR3 is 13 residues long. V lost 1 base and J lost 7, with 11 bases in between. Looked up from germline, CDR1 is MGHRA and CDR2 is YSYEKL.

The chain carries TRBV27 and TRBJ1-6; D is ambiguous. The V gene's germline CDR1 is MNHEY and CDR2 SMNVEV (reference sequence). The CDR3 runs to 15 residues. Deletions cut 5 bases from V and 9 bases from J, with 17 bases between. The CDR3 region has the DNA TGTGCCAGCAGTCCAAGGGCCCGTACCGGTTCACCCCTCCACTTT. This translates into CASSPRARTGSPLHF.

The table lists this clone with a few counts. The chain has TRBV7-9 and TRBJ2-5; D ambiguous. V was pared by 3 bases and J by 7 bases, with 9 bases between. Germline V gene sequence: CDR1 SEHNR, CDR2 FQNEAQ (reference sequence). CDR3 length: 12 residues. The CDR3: CASSFAVPTQYF. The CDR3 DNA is TGTGCCAGCAGCTTTGCCGTACCGACCCAGTACTTC.

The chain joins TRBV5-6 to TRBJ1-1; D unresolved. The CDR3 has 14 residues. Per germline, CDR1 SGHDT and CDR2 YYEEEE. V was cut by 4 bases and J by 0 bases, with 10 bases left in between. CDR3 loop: CASSPGWLNTEAFF. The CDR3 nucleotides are TGTGCCAGCAGCCCAGGTTGGTTGAACACTGAAGCTTTCTTT.

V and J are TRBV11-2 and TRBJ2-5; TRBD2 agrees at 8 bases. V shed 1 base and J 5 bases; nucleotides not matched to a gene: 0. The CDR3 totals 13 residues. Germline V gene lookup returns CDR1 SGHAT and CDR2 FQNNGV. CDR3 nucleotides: TGTGCCAGCAGCTTAGGCGGGAGGGAGACCCAGTACTTC. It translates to CASSLGGRETQYF.

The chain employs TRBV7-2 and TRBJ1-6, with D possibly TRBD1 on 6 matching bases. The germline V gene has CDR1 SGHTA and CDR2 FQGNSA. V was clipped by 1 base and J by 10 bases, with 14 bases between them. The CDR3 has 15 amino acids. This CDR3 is CASSLEGGGQSPLHF. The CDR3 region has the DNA TGTGCCAGCAGCTTAGAGGGAGGGGGTCAATCACCCCTCCACTTT.

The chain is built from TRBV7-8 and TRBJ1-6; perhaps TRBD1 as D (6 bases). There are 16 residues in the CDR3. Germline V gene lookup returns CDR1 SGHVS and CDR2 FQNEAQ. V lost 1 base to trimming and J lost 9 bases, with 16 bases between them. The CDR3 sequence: CASSLVAGENSSPLHF. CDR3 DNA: TGTGCCAGCAGCTTAGTTGCAGGGGAGAATAGTTCACCCCTCCACTTT.

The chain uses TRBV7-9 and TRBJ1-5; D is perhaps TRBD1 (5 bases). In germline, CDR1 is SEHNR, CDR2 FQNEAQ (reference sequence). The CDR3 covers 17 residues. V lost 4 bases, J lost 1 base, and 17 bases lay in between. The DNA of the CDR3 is TGTGCCAGCAGCTCAGGCCCTGCAGGGTCGAGCAATCAGCCCCAGCATTTT. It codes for CASSSGPAGSSNQPQHF. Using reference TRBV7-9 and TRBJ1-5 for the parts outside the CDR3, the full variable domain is DTGVSQNPRHKITKRGQNVTFRCDPISEHNRLYWYRQTLGQGPEFLTYFQNEAQLEKSRLLSDRFSAERPKGSFSTLEIQRTEQGDSAMYLCASSSGPAGSSNQPQHFGDGTRLSIL.

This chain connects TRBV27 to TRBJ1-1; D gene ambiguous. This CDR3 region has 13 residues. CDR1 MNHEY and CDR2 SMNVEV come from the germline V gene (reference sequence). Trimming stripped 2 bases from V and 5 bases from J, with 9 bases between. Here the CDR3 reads CASSLAGGTEAFF. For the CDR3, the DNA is TGTGCCAGCAGTTTAGCAGGTGGTACTGAAGCTTTCTTT.

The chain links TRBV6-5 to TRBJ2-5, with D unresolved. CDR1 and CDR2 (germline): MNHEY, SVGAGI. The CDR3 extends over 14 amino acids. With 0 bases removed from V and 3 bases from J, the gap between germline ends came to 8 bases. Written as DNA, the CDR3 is TGTGCCAGCAGTTACTCTATGGTGAAAGAGACCCAGTACTTC. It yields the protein CASSYSMVKETQYF.

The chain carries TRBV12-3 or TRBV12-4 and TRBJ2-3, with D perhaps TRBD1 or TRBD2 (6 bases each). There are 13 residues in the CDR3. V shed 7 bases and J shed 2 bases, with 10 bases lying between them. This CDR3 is CASTWGATDTQYF. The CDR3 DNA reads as TGTGCCAGCACCTGGGGGGCCACAGATACGCAGTATTTT.

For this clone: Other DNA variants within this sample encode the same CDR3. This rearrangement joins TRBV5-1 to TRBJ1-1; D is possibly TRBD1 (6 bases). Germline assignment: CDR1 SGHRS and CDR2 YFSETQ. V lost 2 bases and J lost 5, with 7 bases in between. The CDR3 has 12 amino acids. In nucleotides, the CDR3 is TGCGCCAGCAGCTTAAGGGGGACTGAAGCTTTCTTT. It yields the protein CASSLRGTEAFF.

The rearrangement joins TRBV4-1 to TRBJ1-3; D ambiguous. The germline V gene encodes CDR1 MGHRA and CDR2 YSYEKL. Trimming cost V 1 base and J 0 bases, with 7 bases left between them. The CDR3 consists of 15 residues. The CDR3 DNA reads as TGCGCCAGCAGCCAAGGGGTTCGCTCTGGAAACACCATATATTTT. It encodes CASSQGVRSGNTIYF.

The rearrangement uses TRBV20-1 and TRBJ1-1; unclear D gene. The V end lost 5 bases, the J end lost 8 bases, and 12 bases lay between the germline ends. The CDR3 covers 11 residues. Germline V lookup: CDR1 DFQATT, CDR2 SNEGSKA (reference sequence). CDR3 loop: CSARRREEAFF. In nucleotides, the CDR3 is TGCAGTGCTCGGAGGAGAGAGGAAGCTTTCTTT.

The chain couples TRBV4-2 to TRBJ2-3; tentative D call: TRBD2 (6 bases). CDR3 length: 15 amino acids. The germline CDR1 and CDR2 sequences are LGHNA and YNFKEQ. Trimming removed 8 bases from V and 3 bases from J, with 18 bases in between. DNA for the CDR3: TGTGCCAGCTCCCGACCGGGGGAGAGGACAGATACGCAGTATTTT. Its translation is CASSRPGERTDTQYF.

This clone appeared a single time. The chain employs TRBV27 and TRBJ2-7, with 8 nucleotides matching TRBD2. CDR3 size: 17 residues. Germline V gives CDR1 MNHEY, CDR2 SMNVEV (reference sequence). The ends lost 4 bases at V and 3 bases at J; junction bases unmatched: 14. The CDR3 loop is CASSSRISSGWDYEQYF. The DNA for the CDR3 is TGTGCCAGCAGTTCAAGGATCTCTAGCGGGTGGGACTACGAGCAGTACTTC.